A single sample is the source of the 14 T cell receptor beta chains below, sequenced in a study of CD8 T cells in Susac syndrome (dated by TCRdb to the late 2010s). To prepare the library, the immunoSEQ multiplex PCR assay was applied. RNA was extracted using the RNeasy kit, and about 0.5 to 1 ug of the RNA was reverse transcribed with random hexamers. The raw public reads went through TCRdb reprocessing: fastp at Q25, MiXCR clone calling, in-frame beta chains kept. Rows with a matching CDR3 protein are joined into one entry that keeps the most common DNA and genes. The sample contains some 130,000 distinct CDR3 sequences, just under 95% of them found a single time. Of the sample, approximately 0.18% is held by the ten largest clones. The specimen sequenced was CD8+ T cells from PBMCs. Source of these receptors: a human donor with Susac syndrome.

The chain uses TRBV15 and TRBJ2-1; a weak D match, TRBD2 (5 bases). The CDR3 length is 15 residues. Germline CDR1 reads LNHNV; CDR2 reads YYDKDF (reference sequence). V lost 1 base and J 8 bases, leaving 15 bases between the germline ends. The CDR3, as DNA: TGTGCCACCAGCAGAGGAGGGAATGAAGTCGATGAGCAGTTCTTC. Translated, it gives CATSRGGNEVDEQFF.

The genes are TRBV29-1 and TRBJ1-2; D is possibly TRBD1 (5 bases). This CDR3 is built from 13 residues. Trimming removed 1 base at V and 3 bases at J, with 9 bases between. The germline CDR1 and CDR2 sequences are SQVTM and ANQGSEA. CDR3 sequence reads: CSVEGREDYGYTF. Written as DNA, the CDR3 is TGCAGCGTTGAAGGCAGGGAGGACTATGGCTACACCTTC.

The gene calls are TRBV27 and TRBJ2-7, with D possibly being TRBD1 (6 bases). V was trimmed by 4 bases and J by 5 bases, leaving 9 bases between them. Germline CDR1 MNHEY, CDR2 SMNVEV (reference sequence). This CDR3 is built from 12 residues. CDR3 DNA sequence: TGTGCCAGCAGTTCCTCAGGGGACGAGCAGTACTTC. This codes for CASSSSGDEQYF.

The chain joins TRBV12-3 or TRBV12-4 to TRBJ1-5; a possible D gene is TRBD1 (5 bases). This CDR3 spans 13 amino acids. V was cut by 8 bases and J by 4 bases, with 12 bases left in between. The CDR3 nucleotides read TGTGCCAGCTCTCCCGGGGCAAATCAGCCCCAGCATTTT. Residues: CASSPGANQPQHF.

This clonotype was detected only once. The chain employs TRBV5-4 and TRBJ1-2; D gene ambiguous. V was clipped by 6 bases and J by 4 bases, with 10 bases between them. CDR1 SGHNT and CDR2 YYREEE come from the germline V gene (reference sequence). The CDR3 loop spans 12 amino acids. The CDR3 loop reads CASTGNIYGYTF. Written as DNA, the CDR3 is TGTGCCAGCACGGGGAACATCTATGGCTACACCTTC.

The chain recombines TRBV12-3 or TRBV12-4 with TRBJ1-1, with 8 bases matching TRBD1. Unmatched junction bases numbered 7, after V lost 6 bases and J lost 4 bases. The CDR3 sequence is 14 residues long. In DNA form, the CDR3 reads TGTGCCAGCAGCCCAGGGGGCTTGGCCACTGAAGCTTTCTTT. Amino acid sequence: CASSPGGLATEAFF.

This sequence joins TRBV29-1 and TRBJ2-3, with TRBD2 matching over 9 bases. Germline CDR1 and CDR2: SQVTM and ANQGSEA. This CDR3 is 12 amino acids long. The ends lost 2 bases at V and 9 bases at J; junction bases unmatched: 3. The CDR3 reads CSVELGLATQYF. For the CDR3, the DNA is TGCAGCGTTGAACTAGGACTAGCGACGCAGTATTTT.

V and J are TRBV7-9 and TRBJ2-1; D gene ambiguous. Trimming removed 6 bases from V and 15 bases from J, with 18 bases in between. The CDR3 is made up of 12 amino acids. CDR1 is SEHNR and CDR2 is FQNEAQ in the germline V gene (reference sequence). CDR3 in amino acids: CASSRGGSTLFF. The DNA of the CDR3 is TGTGCCAGCAGTCGTGGTGGCTCTACTCTGTTCTTC. Combining the CDR3 with reference TRBV7-9 and TRBJ2-1 gives the whole variable domain DTGVSQNPRHKITKRGQNVTFRCDPISEHNRLYWYRQTLGQGPEFLTYFQNEAQLEKSRLLSDRFSAERPKGSFSTLEIQRTEQGDSAMYLCASSRGGSTLFFGPGTRLTVL.

The chain couples TRBV19 to TRBJ2-1; D is perhaps TRBD1 (6 bases). The germline gives CDR1 LNHDA, CDR2 SQIVND (reference sequence). V was trimmed by 7 bases and J by 0 bases, leaving 13 bases between them. The CDR3 consists of 15 residues. DNA of the CDR3: TGTGCCAGTAACCCACAGGGAAGCTCCTACAATGAGCAGTTCTTC. Amino acid sequence: CASNPQGSSYNEQFF. The full variable domain, rest sourced from reference TRBV19 and TRBJ2-1, is DGGITQSPKYLFRKEGQNVTLSCEQNLNHDAMYWYRQDPGQGLRLIYYSQIVNDFQKGDIAEGYSVSREKKESFPLTVTSAQKNPTAFYLCASNPQGSSYNEQFFGPGTRLTVL.

The rearrangement joins TRBV30 to TRBJ2-2; D gene unclear. V dropped 1 base and J dropped 3 bases, with 6 bases sitting between them. The CDR3 spans 13 residues. From germline, CDR1 is GTSNPN and CDR2 SVGIG (reference sequence). DNA for the CDR3: TGTGCCTGGAGTGCCACCGACACCGGGGAGCTGTTTTTT. Its translation: CAWSATDTGELFF. Full variable domain (remainder filled in from reference TRBV30 and TRBJ2-2): SQTIHQWPATLVQPVGSPLSLECTVEGTSNPNLYWYRQAAGRGLQLLFYSVGIGQISSEVPQNLSASRPQDRQFILSSKKLLLSDSGFYLCAWSATDTGELFFGEGSRLTVL.

The V and J genes are TRBV14 and TRBJ2-3; TRBD1 is a possible D gene (6 bases). This CDR3 is built from 15 residues. Between the trimmed V and J ends, which lost 5 bases and 2 bases, there was a span of 14 bases. Germline V CDR1 and CDR2: SGHDN, FVKESK. CDR3 in amino acids: CASSSLGDNTDTQYF. The CDR3 DNA reads as TGTGCCAGCAGCTCTTTGGGGGACAACACAGATACGCAGTATTTT. Full variable domain (remainder filled in from reference TRBV14 and TRBJ2-3): EAGVTQFPSHSVIEKGQTVTLRCDPISGHDNLYWYRRVMGKEIKFLLHFVKESKQDESGMPNNRFLAERTGGTYSTLKVQPAELEDSGVYFCASSSLGDNTDTQYFGPGTRLTVL.

Here the CDR3 DNA reads TGTGCCACCGCACGGGGCAATGAGCAGTTCTTC. This encodes CATARGNEQFF. The V call is TRBV12-3 or TRBV12-4, the J call TRBJ2-1; a possible D gene is TRBD2 (5 bases). V shed 10 bases and J shed 6 bases, with 10 bases lying between them. CDR3 size: 11 residues.

The V call is TRBV7-8, the J call TRBJ2-5; 14 nucleotides line up with TRBD2. Germline V gene data show CDR1 as SGHVS and CDR2 as FQNEAQ. This CDR3 contains 17 residues. J was trimmed by 5 bases and V by 3 bases; bases with no gene match: 8. The CDR3 reads CASSLTSGRASVETQYF. In DNA, the CDR3 is TGTGCCAGCAGCTTGACTAGCGGGAGGGCCTCTGTGGAGACCCAGTACTTC.

The chain couples TRBV29-1 to TRBJ2-7, with D unresolved. Germline-derived CDR1 and CDR2 are SQVTM and ANQGSEA. Trimming stripped 5 bases from V and 4 bases from J, with 15 bases between. This CDR3 region has 13 residues. The CDR3 coding sequence is TGCAGCGTTACTGTGACGGGTGCGTACGAGCAGTACTTC. Its translation is CSVTVTGAYEQYF.